This section outlines one TCR beta chain sequence together with its context. It has no known antigen specificity. No quality values exist for individual bases; no much larger clone is one base distant. The source of the sample is a study of cytomegalovirus exposure and HLA in healthy donors (dated by TCRdb to between 2016 and 2019). With respect to the entire study: An earlier analysis of 587 of the donors reported approximately 280 Gb of sequence data and approximately 120 million unique TCR beta sequences obtained from roughly 170 million T cells. In a later genetic analysis, genome-wide SNP genotypes for about 55% of the roughly 700 donors were used, and that subset was treated as a discovery cohort. Among some 400 genotyped donors of the cohort, an average of around 240,000 unique TCR beta nucleotide sequences was sequenced per donor, of which roughly 18% were non-productive. Donor age, sex, ethnicity and CMV serostatus were collected together with the repertoire data. A later analysis re-examined previously published TCR beta repertoires from more than 600 donors and added high-resolution HLA genotyping to investigate patterns of TCR occurrence. The genetic ancestry cluster associated with self-reported Caucasian donors included approximately 85% of the 398 genotyped donors. In an earlier analysis of more than 550 of the donors, high-throughput TCR beta sequencing was used to judge whether each TCR beta V gene segment behaved as functional or pseudogenic. An early release that covered 500 to 800 HLA-typed donors contained approximately 300 gigabases of sequencing data and 65 million to 100 million unique TCR sequences. Because of strong linkage in the cohort, 4 to 6 DR-DQ haplotypes were treated as single units for association and clustering. In the later analysis, no new phenotypic data were used to find candidate immune exposures; instead, reliance was placed on TCR beta sequences and their occurrence across donors. In addition to the first cohort of roughly 700 subjects, a separate validation cohort of 130 or so different subjects was used. Typing coverage differed by locus: A, B, C, DRB1 and DQB1 were typed in about 620-630 donors, DQA1 in 522, DPA1 in some 570, and DPB1 in about 450. Every repertoire in the discovery cohort had been generated on one and the same sequencing platform. Both class I and class II loci were covered by HLA typing, at four-digit resolution. The study combined high-throughput TCR immunosequencing, statistical association of individual TCRs with disease status, and machine learning to predict cytomegalovirus infection status. The study profiled the T cell repertoires of some 610 subjects by immunosequencing and related them to cytomegalovirus serostatus. The study aimed to test whether signatures of past pathogen exposure could be identified by cataloging public T cell receptors.

In total, 666 healthy bone marrow donors made up the cohort. Cohort members were all nominally healthy when sampled, although unrecorded immune exposures were likely present. Of the roughly 630 cohort members, just under 300 had a positive CMV serostatus and about 400 had a negative one, while no CMV serostatus was recorded for the donor. Every donor gave a peripheral blood sample, and the peripheral blood mononuclear cells from that sample were used for TCR beta sequencing. The Qiagen DNeasy Blood Extraction Kit was used to extract genomic DNA from the blood cell samples. Overall study outcomes, separate from this receptor: Linkage disequilibrium might explain the correlated functional status among segregating V segments, but an unknown experimental factor could not be excluded. Across donors, most TCR sequences were observed very rarely, whereas some public TCRs were present in many individuals. In a later analysis, HLA-associated TCR beta chains showed more clonal expansion and lower generation probabilities than non-associated chains that were equally common. A further reported finding was that TCR beta sequences accurately predicted the HLA-A and HLA-B alleles for most subjects in the first cohort. Because counts were too low, roughly 17 rarely observed V segments, including chromosome 9 orphons, were left out of the earlier analysis of 587 of the donors. In vitro tests confirmed that a few of the cytomegalovirus-associated TCR beta chains recognize cytomegalovirus antigens. A cluster of highly shared sequence variants was judged likely to be a technical artifact of the sequencing pipeline. An earlier analysis of 587 of the donors showed that most TCR beta V segments appeared in productive rearrangements either about 87% or about 30% of the time, which broadly matched IMGT annotations. In a later genetic analysis, a missense DCLRE1C variant was associated with V-gene and J-gene trimming of TCR beta chains, and the association was replicated in an independent cohort. Several of the top co-occurrence clusters appeared to be linked to parvovirus B19, influenza, CMV and Epstein-Barr virus, according to a later analysis. In a later genetic analysis, fewer N-insertions in productive TCRs were reported among donors in an Asian-associated ancestry cluster than the approximately 630-donor mean. When HLA alleles, especially DR and DQ, strongly co-occurred, TCR associations were difficult to assign to individual alleles. Sequencing depth was assumed to be roughly uniform across donors in the presence/absence analyses, though that assumption may not hold. A later analysis found that TCR association rates varied across HLA loci, with DRB1 alleles showing the most associated TCRs and HLA-C alleles the fewest. Because some donors lacked HLA typing at each locus, the association tests relied only on the typed subset. This cohort had only TCR beta chains sequenced, and the lack of alpha or paired-chain data limited which features could be detected. According to the authors, the approach could potentially be generalized to other disease states and immunological phenotypes. In a later analysis, some 17,000 TCR beta sequences were associated with specific HLA alleles at a false discovery rate of 0.05. For the cohort, immune exposure information was limited to CMV serostatus. According to a later analysis, most CMV-associated TCR beta chains appeared to be HLA-restricted, and the HLA associations seemed to be driven largely by CMV exposure. The study gave a list of about 160 TCR beta chains associated with cytomegalovirus. In both the original and validation cohorts, the classifier was reported to diagnose cytomegalovirus status with high specificity and sensitivity.

The receptor library was made with the immunoSEQ multiplex PCR assay. A mixture of 60 forward primers for TCR Vbeta segments and 13 reverse primers for TCR Jbeta segments was used in the multiplex PCR. The CDR3 region of rearranged TCR beta genes was amplified from genomic DNA with a multiplex PCR assay. The amplified TCR beta libraries were sequenced on the Illumina HiSeq System as 87-base-pair reads. The authors' pipeline ran thus. In a later analysis, tens of millions of unique TCR beta chains were counted across the 666 repertoires, and roughly 9.9 million of these chains were shared by at least two donors. Raw reads were error-corrected and collapsed into unique sequences by a nearest-neighbor algorithm in which closely related sequences were merged to remove PCR and sequencing errors. Alignment of CDR3 sequences to IMGT reference sequences was used to assign V, D and J gene segments. Each retained sequence needed at least a six-nucleotide match to both a V gene segment and a J gene segment. A rearrangement was called productive if the CDR3 had no stop codons and remained in frame with V and J, and every other rearrangement was called non-productive. Following IMGT convention, CDR3 was defined as the stretch from the second conserved V-encoded cysteine up to the conserved J-encoded phenylalanine. The earlier analysis of approximately 500 of the donors excluded sequences that lacked an unambiguous match to a single V gene segment. In an earlier analysis of approximately 590 of the donors, a V segment was called functional when productive rearrangements were above 56.7%, and segregating when the standard deviation between donors exceeded 5%. A statistical classification framework was built for diagnosing cytomegalovirus status from the catalog of TCR beta chain sequences. A later analysis assigned V and J genes by comparing TCR nucleotide sequences with IMGT/GENE-DB human TR gene sequences. Using the TCRdist pipeline, a later analysis assigned CDR3 sequences along with most-parsimonious VDJ recombination scenarios. A later analysis defined each TCR beta chain by its CDR3 amino acid sequence plus V-gene family, and excluded reads lacking a unique V-gene family. A later analysis removed several hundred highly shared, low-generation-probability nucleotide sequences to deal with suspected cross-contamination and a sequencing artifact. A later analysis calculated a clonal expansion index for each public chain from normalized within-repertoire ranks of inferred template counts. A later analysis computed generation probabilities with a VDJ recombination model fitted to out-of-frame rearrangements, and checked the results against IGoR. In a later analysis, TCR-TCR, TCR-HLA and TCR-CMV co-occurrence was scored with hypergeometric tests, and a repertoire-size bias correction was applied to TCR pairs. False discovery rates were estimated in a later analysis by permuting HLA or CMV assignments 20 times. In a later analysis, co-occurring TCRs were grouped using DBSCAN, and TCRdist sequence similarity was added for clustering within HLA-allele-positive subsets. Repertoires with fewer than 30,000 or more than 120,000 public chains, plus five repertoires with anomalous nucleotide sharing, were excluded from co-occurrence clustering. Here the immuneACCESS table is served through TCRdb, limited to in-frame sequences with V and J called. Missing clones are a known gap in these copies; in checked studies unresolved V genes cover under half, and the rest lacks a known reason. That table supplies the V and J calls and clone size; D and trimming were determined from the DNA. The sample table records 55,000 to 65,000 clones; 83% of these occur just once. The top ten clones comprise roughly 1.5% of the sample.

The sample taken for sequencing was PBMCs. The receptor was isolated from a human donor in good health.

The CDR3 protein sequence reads: CASSIGGDTDTQYF. The sequenced DNA: TGTGCCAGCTCAATCGGAGGGGACACAGATACGCAGTATTTT. The rearrangement joined TRBV18 to TRBJ2-3, and possibly TRBD2, on 6 matching bases. V gives up 5 bases and J gives up 2 bases, and the segment between their germline ends measures 11 bases. CDR1 and CDR2 are drawn from the germline V gene: KGHSH, LQKENI. The CDR3 sequence holds 14 residues, the cysteine and phenylalanine included. The DNA shown is the 42-base CDR3, in frame from base 1. Joined to the reference TRBV18 and TRBJ2-3 proteins, this CDR3 gives the full variable domain: NAGVMQNPRHLVRRRGQEARLRCSPMKGHSHVYWYRQLPEEGLKFMVYLQKENIIDESGMPKERFSAEFPKEGPSILRIQQVVRGDSAAYFCASSIGGDTDTQYFGPGTRLTVL.